Listed here are 18 T cell receptor beta chains from one sample, sequenced in a study of cytomegalovirus exposure and HLA in healthy donors. The PCR employed 60 Vbeta primers together with 13 Jbeta primers. The protocol was immunoSEQ multiplex PCR, while the TCRdb copy is restricted to in-frame clones and leaves out a portion. The sample contains approximately 77,000 clones, about three quarters of which appear only once. The specimen sequenced was PBMCs. These receptors all stem from a male donor in good health and CMV-seropositive.

Only one count was recorded for this clone. V gene TRBV7-3 combines with J gene TRBJ2-2; TRBD2 might be the D (6 bases). This CDR3 has 15 residues. Trimming shortened V by 3 bases and J by 2 bases, and 10 bases separated the two germline ends. Germline CDR1 SGHTA, CDR2 FQGTGA. The CDR3 loop reads CASSLGGINTGELFF. DNA for the CDR3: TGTGCCAGCAGCTTGGGCGGGATCAACACCGGGGAGCTGTTTTTT.

This clone was picked up a small number of times. This chain joins TRBV18 and TRBJ2-5; TRBD2 aligns across 10 bases. The length of the CDR3 is 14 residues. Germline assignment: CDR1 KGHSH and CDR2 LQKENI. The V segment lost 4 bases and the J segment 3 bases; nucleotides outside the gene matches: 2. CDR3 sequence: CASSLSGRKETQYF. As DNA, the CDR3 is TGTGCCAGCTCACTTAGCGGGAGGAAAGAGACCCAGTACTTC.

This chain uses TRBV7-2 with TRBJ2-3; 7 nucleotides align to TRBD2. The CDR3 runs 16 residues. CDR1 and CDR2 (germline): SGHTA, FQGNSA. Trimming at V came to 3 bases and at J to 9 bases, leaving 15 bases not matched to a gene. CDR3 residues: CASSLGLQAGRRTQYF. The CDR3 DNA is TGTGCCAGCAGCTTGGGACTCCAAGCGGGGCGGAGAACGCAGTATTTT. The full variable domain, completed using reference TRBV7-2 and TRBJ2-3, is GAGVSQSPSNKVTEKGKDVELRCDPISGHTALYWYRQSLGQGLEFLIYFQGNSAPDKSGLPSDRFSAERTGGSVSTLTIQRTQQEDSAVYLCASSLGLQAGRRTQYFGPGTRLTVL.

This chain joins TRBV11-2 and TRBJ2-3; the match to TRBD2 covers 10 bases. The CDR3 has 19 residues. V was clipped by 7 bases and J by 0 bases; unmatched bases: 16. The germline CDR1 and CDR2 sequences are SGHAT and FQNNGV. The CDR3: CASTPTGASGGRSTDTQYF. The CDR3 nucleotides read TGTGCCAGCACTCCGACCGGGGCTAGCGGGGGCCGAAGCACAGATACGCAGTATTTT.

This clone was counted only a few times. This chain joins TRBV19 and TRBJ2-3, with D unclear. CDR3 length: 14 amino acids. Germline CDR1 reads LNHDA; CDR2 reads SQIVND (reference sequence). V lost 8 bases and J 3 bases, leaving 15 bases between the germline ends. CDR3 sequence: CASAYSSGTDTQYF. In DNA, the CDR3 is TGTGCCAGTGCTTACTCCTCCGGTACAGATACGCAGTATTTT.

The chain employs TRBV2 and TRBJ2-3; 7 positions agree with TRBD1. Germline lookup yields CDR1 SNHLY and CDR2 FYNNEI. The CDR3 is made up of 15 amino acids. The trim removed 4 bases at V and 4 bases at J, leaving 8 bases unmatched. The chain's CDR3 is CASSARGQESDTQYF. CDR3 in DNA: TGTGCCAGCAGTGCGAGGGGGCAGGAGTCAGATACGCAGTATTTT.

The rearrangement joins TRBV2 to TRBJ2-5, with TRBD1 identical over 7 bases. The CDR3 contains 19 residues. Germline-derived CDR1 and CDR2 are SNHLY and FYNNEI. Trimming at V came to 5 bases and at J to 0 bases, leaving 18 bases not matched to a gene. This chain's CDR3 is CASSRHQFVKGQNQETQYF. The CDR3 region has the DNA TGTGCCAGCAGTAGACACCAATTTGTGAAGGGACAGAACCAAGAGACCCAGTACTTC.

The chain uses TRBV27 and TRBJ1-1; no clear D. The CDR3 sequence is 11 residues long. Trimming cost V 7 bases and J 2 bases, with 5 bases left between them. CDR1 is MNHEY and CDR2 is SMNVEV in the germline V gene (reference sequence). The CDR3 nucleotides are TGTGCCAGCACCTTAAACACTGAAGCTTTCTTT. This codes for CASTLNTEAFF.

The chain links TRBV5-1 to TRBJ2-5; no firm D call. Between the trimmed V and J ends, which lost 0 bases and 3 bases, there was a span of 3 bases. Germline CDR1 reads SGHRS; CDR2 reads YFSETQ. The CDR3 loop spans 12 amino acids. CDR3 in amino acids: CASSLGEETQYF. The CDR3 bases are TGCGCCAGCAGCTTGGGCGAAGAGACCCAGTACTTC.

This clone occurred once. Distinct nucleotide sequences in the sample also encode this CDR3. CDR3: CASSLAGGSYEQYF. The CDR3 nucleotides are TGTGCCAGCAGCTTAGCAGGGGGCTCCTACGAGCAGTACTTC. The gene calls are TRBV7-9 and TRBJ2-7; D is possibly TRBD1 (6 bases). Germline lookup yields CDR1 SEHNR and CDR2 FQNEAQ (reference sequence). V was clipped by 0 bases and J by 0 bases, with 6 bases between them. The CDR3 is 14 residues long.

In DNA, the CDR3 is TGTGCCAGCAGCGTATCGGGGAGGGGTGAGCAGTTCTTC. Protein sequence: CASSVSGRGEQFF. The chain is built from TRBV9 and TRBJ2-1, with 7 bases fitting TRBD2. The CDR3 totals 13 residues. The V segment lost 1 base and the J segment 9 bases; nucleotides outside the gene matches: 4. Per the germline V gene, CDR1 is SGDLS and CDR2 is YYNGEE.

CDR3 nucleotides: TGTGCCAGCAGCTCTCAGGGGGCTACGGGAAACACCATATATTTT. It yields the protein CASSSQGATGNTIYF. The chain joins TRBV7-9 to TRBJ1-3; 8 positions match TRBD1. The V and J ends lost 4 bases and 4 bases, in that order; junction bases with no gene match: 6. Germline CDR1 reads SEHNR; CDR2 reads FQNEAQ (reference sequence). The CDR3 has 15 amino acids.

The gene calls are TRBV25-1 and TRBJ2-7; no firm D call. With 6 bases removed from V and 2 bases from J, the gap between germline ends came to 11 bases. The V gene's germline CDR1 is MGHDK and CDR2 SYGVNS. This CDR3 has 13 amino acids. CDR3 bases: TGTGCCAGCAGCCGTGGCATCGCCTACGAGCAGTACTTC. This sequence encodes CASSRGIAYEQYF.

This rearrangement joins TRBV7-2 to TRBJ2-3, with D possibly TRBD1 on 6 matching bases. Trimming pared 1 base from V and 0 bases from J, leaving 11 bases between. Germline values: CDR1 SGHTA, CDR2 FQGNSA. The CDR3 spans 16 residues. CDR3 residues: CASSLGRGASTDTQYF. The CDR3 DNA reads as TGTGCCAGCAGCTTAGGCAGGGGTGCTAGCACAGATACGCAGTATTTT.

This clone was counted only a few times. V is TRBV6-1 and J is TRBJ2-7; 11 bases are shared with TRBD2. The CDR3 covers 15 residues. The junction had 9 bases not matched to a gene; V was cut back by 7 bases and J by 4 bases. CDR1 and CDR2 from the germline V gene are MNHNS and SASEGT. The CDR3 loop reads CASKRSGLAAYEQYF. The CDR3 DNA reads TGTGCCAGCAAGAGATCGGGACTAGCGGCTTACGAGCAGTACTTC.

CDR3 amino acids: CASKGEGTTAYNEQFF. DNA of the CDR3: TGTGCCAGCAAGGGGGAGGGGACTACCGCCTACAATGAGCAGTTCTTC. The chain recombines TRBV7-2 with TRBJ2-1; D may be TRBD2 (7 bases). Germline CDR1 SGHTA, CDR2 FQGNSA. This CDR3 has 16 residues. Trimming cost V 7 bases and J 2 bases, with 18 bases left between them.

The DNA of the CDR3 is TGCAGCGTTGAAGCCCGGCGGGGAGAGACCCAGTACTTC. Translation: CSVEARRGETQYF. V gene TRBV29-1 combines with J gene TRBJ2-5, with D perhaps TRBD2 (6 bases). This CDR3 is built from 13 residues. CDR1 and CDR2 (germline): SQVTM, ANQGSEA. V was pared by 1 base and J by 4 bases, with 10 bases between. Combining the CDR3 with reference TRBV29-1 and TRBJ2-5 gives the whole variable domain SAVISQKPSRDICQRGTSLTIQCQVDSQVTMMFWYRQQPGQSLTLIATANQGSEATYESGFVIDKFPISRPNLTFSTLTVSNMSPEDSSIYLCSVEARRGETQYFGPGTRLLVL.

This clone appeared a single time. V is TRBV30 and J is TRBJ1-1; 9 bases agree with TRBD1. Losses at the gene ends were 3 bases for V and 3 bases for J; bases not matched to a gene: 17. The CDR3 length is 18 residues. CDR1 is GTSNPN, CDR2 SVGIG, per germline (reference sequence). CDR3 DNA sequence: TGTGCCTGGAGCAAGACCGGGACAGGGTTCGGAGAGGACACTGAAGCTTTCTTT. It translates to CAWSKTGTGFGEDTEAFF.